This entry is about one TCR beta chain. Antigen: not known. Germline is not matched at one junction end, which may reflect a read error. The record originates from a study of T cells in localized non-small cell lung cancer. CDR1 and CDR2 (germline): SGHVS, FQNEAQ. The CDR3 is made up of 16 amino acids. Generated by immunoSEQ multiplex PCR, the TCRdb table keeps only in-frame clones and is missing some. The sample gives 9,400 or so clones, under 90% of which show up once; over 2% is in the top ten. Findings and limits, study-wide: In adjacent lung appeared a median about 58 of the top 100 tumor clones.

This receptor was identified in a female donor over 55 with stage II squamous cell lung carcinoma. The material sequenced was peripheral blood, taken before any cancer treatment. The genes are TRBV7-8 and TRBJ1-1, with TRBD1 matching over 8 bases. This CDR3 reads CASTLRMTGARTEAFF. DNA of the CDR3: TGTGCCAGCACCTTAAGAATGACAGGGGCAAGGACTGAAGCTTTCTTT.